The 26 T cell receptor beta chains below were found in one sample sequenced in a study of blood T cells in healthy people across ages. Together with a sample-barcoded 5' primer, a J-beta primer mix was included in a second PCR lasting about 7 to 11 cycles. TCRdb ran MiXCR on the 5' RACE reads and lists one entry per CDR3 protein. The table lists hundreds of thousands of distinct CDR3 sequences, 25% to 30% of them singletons. The specimen sequenced was blood. Receptors were obtained from a woman older than 75 in good health.

This clonotype was observed many times. This chain links TRBV27 with TRBJ2-3; the D gene is possibly TRBD2 (6 bases). CDR1 is MNHEY, CDR2 SMNVEV, per germline (reference sequence). The CDR3 length is 16 residues. The germline V and J ends were trimmed by 8 bases and 6 bases, with 24 bases remaining between them. CDR3 protein: CASLPPGALNTDTQYF. The DNA of the CDR3 is TGTGCCAGCCTTCCGCCGGGAGCTTTAAACACCGATACGCAGTATTTT.

This clonotype was observed many times. CDR3 coding DNA: TGTGCCAGCAGCCAAGGGCGGGGTACCACAGATACGCAGTATTTT. Translating gives CASSQGRGTTDTQYF. The V gene is TRBV4-2, the J gene TRBJ2-3, with D possibly being TRBD2 (6 bases). The CDR3 has 15 amino acids. V was cut by 1 base and J by 2 bases, with 10 bases left in between. Looked up from germline, CDR1 is LGHNA and CDR2 is YNFKEQ.

Details on this clonotype: Given a much more abundant clone one base away, this may be a read error. In DNA form, the CDR3 reads TGTGCCAGCAGCCCTAACGGACGAGCGGGGGGGAGTAACGAGCAGTTCTTC. As protein: CASSPNGRAGGSNEQFF. The chain joins TRBV5-4 to TRBJ2-1; the match to TRBD2 covers 10 bases. V shed 4 bases, J shed 10 bases, and the junction held 17 bases outside the gene matches. CDR1 is SGHNT, CDR2 YYREEE, per germline (reference sequence). This CDR3 is built from 17 residues.

Many counts were recorded for this clonotype. This sequence joins TRBV6-2 or TRBV6-3 and TRBJ2-3, with 8 bases aligning to TRBD2. The CDR3 covers 17 residues. V dropped 2 bases and J dropped 2; count of bases not matched to a gene: 9. In germline, CDR1 is MNHEY, CDR2 SVGEGT. The CDR3 here is CASSYPSSGRFTDTQYF. The DNA of the CDR3 is TGTGCCAGCAGTTACCCCTCTAGCGGGCGTTTCACAGATACGCAGTATTTT.

This clonotype was seen repeatedly, ten times or more. The rearrangement uses TRBV30 and TRBJ2-6; D uncertain. This CDR3 contains 15 residues. The V gene's germline CDR1 is GTSNPN and CDR2 SVGIG (reference sequence). Trimming removed 3 bases from V and 1 base from J, with 10 bases in between. CDR3 in DNA: TGTGCCTGGAGGCTTTCCAATTCTGGGGCCAACGTCCTGACTTTC. This translates into CAWRLSNSGANVLTF. Looking up the rest from reference TRBV30 and TRBJ2-6 gives the full variable domain: SQTIHQWPATLVQPVGSPLSLECTVEGTSNPNLYWYRQAAGRGLQLLFYSVGIGQISSEVPQNLSASRPQDRQFILSSKKLLLSDSGFYLCAWRLSNSGANVLTFGAGSRLTVL.

The V call is TRBV12-3 or TRBV12-4, the J call TRBJ1-5; D unclear. V was clipped by 1 base and J by 4 bases, with 8 bases between them. This CDR3 spans 14 amino acids. CDR3 in DNA: TGTGCCAGCAGTTTAGGATGGGGTAATCAGCCCCAGCATTTT. Translation: CASSLGWGNQPQHF.

In regard to this clonotype: A read error is possible here, since a much larger clone lies one base away. The J gene is TRBJ2-6, the V gene TRBV5-1; 9 bases match TRBD1. This CDR3 region has 16 residues. From germline, CDR1 is SGHRS and CDR2 YFSETQ. CDR3 loop: CTSSLGQGSGANVLTF. CDR3 in DNA: TGCACCAGCAGCTTGGGACAGGGTTCTGGGGCCAACGTCCTGACTTTC.

This clonotype was counted a few times. A junction end diverges from the germline sequence, so it may reflect a read error. The chain employs TRBV5-5 and TRBJ1-1, with a possible D match to TRBD1 (5 bases). Germline-derived CDR1 and CDR2 are SGHKS and YYEKEE (reference sequence). This CDR3 has 14 residues. The CDR3 nucleotides are TGTGCCAACAGCCCGGAGGTGGGGCGCCCTGAAGCTTTCTTT. Protein: CANSPEVGRPEAFF.

As regards this clonotype: A much more abundant neighbour one base away suggests this may be a read error. V and J are TRBV5-4 and TRBJ2-5; D possibly corresponds to TRBD2 (6 bases). The CDR3 is 14 amino acids. Looked up from germline, CDR1 is SGHNT and CDR2 is YYREEE (reference sequence). V lost 1 base and J 6 bases, leaving 13 bases between the germline ends. The CDR3 loop is CASSLISGRKTQYF. In nucleotides, the CDR3 is TGTGCCAGCAGCTTGATCTCAGGGAGGAAGACCCAGTACTTC.

This clonotype was observed a few times. V is TRBV20-1 and J is TRBJ1-5, with a possible D match to TRBD1 (5 bases). The ends were cut back, 6 bases at V and 1 base at J, with 10 bases in the middle. The CDR3 is 13 residues long. Germline CDR1 and CDR2: DFQATT and SNEGSKA (reference sequence). CDR3: CSARKGSNQPQHF. The CDR3 DNA reads TGCAGTGCAAGGAAGGGGAGCAATCAGCCCCAGCATTTT.

This chain connects TRBV15 to TRBJ1-6; perhaps TRBD1 as D (6 bases). The CDR3 contains 17 residues. V dropped 2 bases and J dropped 9 bases, with 20 bases sitting between them. From germline, CDR1 is LNHNV and CDR2 YYDKDF (reference sequence). CDR3 residues: CATSRSKGGAGLSPLHF. CDR3 sequence (DNA): TGTGCCACCAGCAGAAGTAAGGGGGGCGCGGGGCTTTCACCCCTCCACTTT.

This clonotype came up a few times. The CDR3 nucleotides read TGTGCCAGCAGCGTCACAGGGTCGAGCAATCAGCCCCAGCATTTT. This translates into CASSVTGSSNQPQHF. V gene TRBV3-1 combines with J gene TRBJ1-5, with a weak D call TRBD1 (6 bases). The CDR3 is made up of 15 amino acids. The V end was cut by 5 bases, the J end by 1 base, with 12 bases between. Germline V gene sequence: CDR1 LGHDT, CDR2 YNNKEL (reference sequence).

In its sample, this clonotype was seen many times. The CDR3 reads CASSLGPSEAGSTEAFF. The CDR3 nucleotides read TGCGCCAGCAGCTTGGGGCCCTCGGAGGCGGGGAGTACTGAAGCTTTCTTT. V and J are TRBV5-1 and TRBJ1-1; D is uncertain. The CDR3 is made up of 17 amino acids. Deletions cut 0 bases from V and 5 bases from J, with 20 bases between. The germline gives CDR1 SGHRS, CDR2 YFSETQ. The entire variable domain, with the rest obtained from reference TRBV5-1 and TRBJ1-1, is as follows: KAGVTQTPRYLIKTRGQQVTLSCSPISGHRSVSWYQQTPGQGLQFLFEYFSETQRNKGNFPGRFSGRQFSNSRSEMNVSTLELGDSALYLCASSLGPSEAGSTEAFFGQGTRLTVV.

This clonotype was seen repeatedly, ten times or more. The chain joins TRBV20-1 to TRBJ1-5, with D hard to call. In germline, CDR1 is DFQATT, CDR2 SNEGSKA (reference sequence). Trimming took off 1 base at V and 1 base at J, with 8 bases between the two ends. This CDR3 is 14 amino acids long. The CDR3 bases are TGCAGTGCTAGAGTAAGCAGCAGCAATCAGCCCCAGCATTTT. Residues: CSARVSSSNQPQHF.

This clonotype came up many times. The CDR3 spells CASSPIDMNTEAFF. CDR3 nucleotide sequence: TGTGCCAGCAGTCCGATTGACATGAACACTGAAGCTTTCTTT. The chain links TRBV28 to TRBJ1-1; D ambiguous. In germline, CDR1 is MDHEN, CDR2 SYDVKM. The CDR3 sequence is 14 residues long. Trimming took 5 bases from V and 0 from J, leaving 10 bases between them.

A note on this clonotype: Being one base from a much bigger clone, this may be a read error. The V call is TRBV6-2 or TRBV6-3, the J call TRBJ2-1; D could derive from TRBD1 or TRBD2 (7 bases each). Germline CDR1 and CDR2: MNHEY and SVGEGT. The CDR3 consists of 15 residues. The V end lost 7 bases, the J end lost 13 bases, and 26 bases lay between the germline ends. CDR3 sequence reads: CASTLGGGRVETQFF. DNA of the CDR3: TGTGCCAGCACCCTGGGAGGGGGCCGCGTAGAAACCCAGTTCTTC.

This clonotype was counted only a few times. This sequence joins TRBV19 and TRBJ2-7; 7 nucleotides match TRBD1. The junction had 8 bases not matched to a gene; V was cut back by 2 bases and J by 4 bases. CDR1 is LNHDA, CDR2 SQIVND, per germline (reference sequence). CDR3 length: 15 amino acids. In DNA form, the CDR3 reads TGTGCCAGTAGTATATTGAGGGGGCGCGGATACGAGCAGTACTTC. It yields the protein CASSILRGRGYEQYF.

This clonotype appeared many times. The V gene is TRBV12-3 or TRBV12-4, the J gene TRBJ1-6; a weak D match, TRBD1 (5 bases). There are 16 residues in the CDR3. Trimming cost V 2 bases and J 9 bases, with 17 bases left between them. In DNA form, the CDR3 reads TGTGCCAGCAGTTTAAGGCAGGGAGGCACAAGTTCACCCCTCCACTTT. This codes for CASSLRQGGTSSPLHF.

The chain combines TRBV5-1 with TRBJ1-2; a possible D gene is TRBD1 (5 bases). V lost 3 bases to trimming and J lost 3 bases, with 9 bases between them. Germline V gene data show CDR1 as SGHRS and CDR2 as YFSETQ. The CDR3 contains 13 residues. The CDR3: CASSSQVDYGYTF. The DNA for the CDR3 is TGCGCCAGCAGCTCACAGGTGGACTATGGCTACACCTTC.

With respect to this clonotype: It is likely a read error, because the conserved phenylalanine at the end of the CDR3 is missing. The gene calls are TRBV5-6 and TRBJ1-2; 8 positions agree with TRBD1. CDR1 and CDR2 (germline): SGHDT, YYEEEE. This CDR3 spans 14 amino acids. The CDR3 sequence: CASSLDGRGHGYTV. The CDR3 DNA sequence: TGTGCCAGTAGCTTGGATGGCAGGGGGCACGGCTACACCGTC.

This clonotype was picked up many times. The V and J genes are TRBV29-1 and TRBJ2-5; TRBD1 agrees at 7 bases. Per the germline V gene, CDR1 is SQVTM and CDR2 is ANQGSEA. Trimming at V came to 4 bases and at J to 5 bases, leaving 4 bases not matched to a gene. This CDR3 region has 12 residues. For the CDR3, the DNA is TGCAGCGTTGGGAGACAGGGTGAGACCCAGTACTTC. Translating it yields CSVGRQGETQYF.

Of note for this clonotype: A read error may be the cause here, since a much bigger clone is one base away. J is TRBJ2-5 and V is TRBV7-9; the match to TRBD1 covers 9 bases. Unmatched junction bases numbered 15, after V lost 5 bases and J lost 11 bases. This CDR3 comprises 15 residues. Germline CDR1 and CDR2: SEHNR and FQNEAQ (reference sequence). CDR3 sequence: CASSLLGQGYNEQYF. The CDR3 coding sequence is TGTGCCAGCAGCCTTCTGGGACAGGGCTACAATGAGCAGTACTTC.

There are a few counts of this clonotype. A much larger clonotype is one base distant, so this may be a read error. V and J are TRBV5-1 and TRBJ2-5; the match to TRBD2 covers 8 bases. The CDR3 extends over 14 amino acids. Germline CDR1 reads SGHRS; CDR2 reads YFSETQ. V was clipped by 6 bases and J by 11 bases; unmatched bases: 15. This CDR3 is CASKAGANRNEQYF. The DNA for the CDR3 is TGCGCCAGCAAAGCGGGGGCCAATCGGAATGAGCAGTACTTC.

This chain links TRBV20-1 with TRBJ2-1; 9 bases agree with TRBD2. From germline, CDR1 is DFQATT and CDR2 SNEGSKA (reference sequence). CDR3 length: 14 amino acids. V shed 6 bases and J 7 bases; nucleotides not matched to a gene: 10. The CDR3 is CSARSSGRTNEQFF. CDR3 nucleotide sequence: TGCAGTGCCCGCAGTAGCGGGAGAACAAATGAGCAGTTCTTC.

This clonotype showed up just a few times. The J gene is TRBJ1-1, the V gene TRBV11-1; 8 bases are a match to TRBD1. Germline CDR1 SGHAT, CDR2 FQDESV (reference sequence). The junction had 8 bases not matched to a gene; V was cut back by 6 bases and J by 5 bases. The CDR3 length is 14 residues. The CDR3 is CASRATGVGTEAFF. CDR3 nucleotide sequence: TGTGCCAGCAGGGCGACAGGGGTAGGAACTGAAGCTTTCTTT.

This clonotype showed up many times. V and J are TRBV6-1 and TRBJ1-2; possible D gene TRBD1, 5 bases. This CDR3 has 13 amino acids. The V end lost 6 bases, the J end lost 4 bases, and 12 bases lay between the germline ends. Germline V lookup: CDR1 MNHNS, CDR2 SASEGT. In DNA form, the CDR3 reads TGTGCCAGCAGGCTCGGGACGGGCTATGGCTACACCTTC. It encodes CASRLGTGYGYTF.